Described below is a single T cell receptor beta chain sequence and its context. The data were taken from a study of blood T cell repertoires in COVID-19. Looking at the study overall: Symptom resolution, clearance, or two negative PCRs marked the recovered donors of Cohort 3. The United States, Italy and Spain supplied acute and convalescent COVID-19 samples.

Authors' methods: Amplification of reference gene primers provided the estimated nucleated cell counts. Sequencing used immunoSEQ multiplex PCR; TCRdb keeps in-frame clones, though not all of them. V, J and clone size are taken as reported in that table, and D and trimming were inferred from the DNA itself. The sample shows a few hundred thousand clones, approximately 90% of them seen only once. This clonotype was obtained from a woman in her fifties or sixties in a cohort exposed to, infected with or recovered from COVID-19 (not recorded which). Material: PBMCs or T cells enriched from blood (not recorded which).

The CDR3 loop reads CASSLIGGSGQPQHF. The DNA for the CDR3 is TGTGCCAGCAGCCTTATCGGCGGTTCTGGACAGCCCCAGCATTTT. The V and J genes are TRBV28 and TRBJ1-5; no clear D. V was clipped by 6 bases and J by 7 bases, with 19 bases between them. CDR3 size: 15 residues. From germline, CDR1 is MDHEN and CDR2 SYDVKM.